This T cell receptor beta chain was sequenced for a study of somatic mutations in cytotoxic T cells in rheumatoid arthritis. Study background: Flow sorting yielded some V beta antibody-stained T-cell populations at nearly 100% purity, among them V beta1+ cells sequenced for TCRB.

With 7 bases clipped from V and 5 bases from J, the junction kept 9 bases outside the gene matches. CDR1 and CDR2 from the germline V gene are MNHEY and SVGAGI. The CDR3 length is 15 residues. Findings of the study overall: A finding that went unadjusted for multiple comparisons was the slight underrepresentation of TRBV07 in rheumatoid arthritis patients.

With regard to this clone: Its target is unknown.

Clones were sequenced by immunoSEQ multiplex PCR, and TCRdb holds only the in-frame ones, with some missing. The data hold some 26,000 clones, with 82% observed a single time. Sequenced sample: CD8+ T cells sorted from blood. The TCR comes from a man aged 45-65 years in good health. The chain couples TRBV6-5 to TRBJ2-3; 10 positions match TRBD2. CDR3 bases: TGTGCCAGCAAAGAAGCGGGAGGGCATCAAGATACGCAGTATTTT. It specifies CASKEAGGHQDTQYF.